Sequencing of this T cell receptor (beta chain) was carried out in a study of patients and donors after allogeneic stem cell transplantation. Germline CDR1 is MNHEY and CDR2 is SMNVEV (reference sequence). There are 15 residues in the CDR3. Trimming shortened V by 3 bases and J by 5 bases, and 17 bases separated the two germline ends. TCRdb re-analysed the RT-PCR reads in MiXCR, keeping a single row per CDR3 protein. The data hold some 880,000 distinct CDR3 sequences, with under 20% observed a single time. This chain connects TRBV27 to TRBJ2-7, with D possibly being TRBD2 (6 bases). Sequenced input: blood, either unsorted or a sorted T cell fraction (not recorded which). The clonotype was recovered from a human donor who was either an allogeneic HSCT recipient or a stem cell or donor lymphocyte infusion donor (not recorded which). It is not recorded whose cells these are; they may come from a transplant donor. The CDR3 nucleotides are TGTGCCAGCAGTTTCCTGACTGGGGGGTCGGACGAGCAGTACTTC. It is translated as CASSFLTGGSDEQYF.